A selection of T cell receptor beta chains follows, all from one sample in a study of T-cell memory formation after mild COVID-19. MiXCR, applied by TCRdb to the 5' RACE reads, yields one record per CDR3 protein. The profile shows about 350,000 distinct CDR3 sequences, around 14% of them singletons. Specimen: PBMCs or a T cell subset sorted from them (not recorded which). The origin of the receptors is a young man who had mild COVID-19 (a few samples of this study predate the infection). Cell type and time point are not known. Both conserved end residues are trimmed from each CDR3. The order of the fields is V gene, CDR3 protein.

TRBV11-2	ASTRGVSTDTQY
TRBV11-2	ASRSLPRTRYNEQF
TRBV9	ASSVGGLDYGYT
TRBV4-1	ASSQDLQGRGEY
TRBV10-3	AIRASANTGELF
TRBV7-2	ASSLGQQGDTQY
TRBV15	ATSRERGSEAF
TRBV27	ASSYASVPYNEQF
TRBV24-1	ATSDQPLGVEQF
TRBV6-5	ASTGGRVRSYNEQF
TRBV7-9	ASSYYRNDYGYT
TRBV5-1	ASTPLGGQERETQY
TRBV19	ASSSGGPYEQY
TRBV29-1	SGGGTVYGYT
TRBV12-3/TRBV12-4	ASTRQGAGGYT
TRBV9	ASSVEPAEGDTQY
TRBV12-5	ASGLVLDRHGSGNTIY
TRBV4-1	ASSQAAVNTEAF
TRBV7-2	ASSPTHTDTQY
TRBV12-3/TRBV12-4	ASREGSTTEKLF
TRBV6-5	ASSYSSGMNTEAF
TRBV6-5	ASRTSGADGELF
TRBV24-1	ATRNGRTGDNEQF
TRBV12-3/TRBV12-4	ASSLGQGAEEQY
TRBV6-5	ASSRQADQNEKLF
TRBV5-5	ASSWEVEAGELF
TRBV6-5	ASSYRAGGGEQY
TRBV7-3	ASSLIGYPAETQY
TRBV24-1	ATSPISGSEQF
TRBV7-6	ASGRLAGGIGTDTQY
TRBV15	ATSRDPDLYEQY
TRBV4-2	ASSPPTDGRNTIY
TRBV6-5	ASSRQQGMGSYNEQF
TRBV6-6	ASSYSLAGGPSDTQY
TRBV5-6	ASSPWGGTDTQY
TRBV4-1	ASGRGLAGYEQY
TRBV20-1	SARVQLRTQF